The present entry profiles one T cell receptor beta chain with its context. Its target is unknown. This specimen comes from a study of T cell responses to AZD1222 COVID-19 vaccine. Notes on the study in general: Without day 14 samples, only post-peak T cell repertoires were studied. A rise in Spike-specific TCR breadth and depth followed two AZD1222 doses.

TCRdb keeps only in-frame clones here, not all; method: immunoSEQ multiplex PCR. The data show tens of thousands of clones, with around nine tenths seen just once and 15% to 20% held by the top ten. The germline CDR1 and CDR2 sequences are MDHEN and SYDVKM. The ends were cut back, 6 bases at V and 2 bases at J, with 1 base in the middle. This CDR3 is built from 10 residues. The sequencing used peripheral blood, collected on day 0 of AZD1222 vaccination. The clonotype originates from an adult in good health. V usage is TRBV28 and J usage is TRBJ2-5; no clear D gene. The CDR3 DNA reads TGTGCCAGCAGGCAAGAGACCCAGTACTTC. It is translated as CASRQETQYF.